This record covers a single TCR beta chain. The sample comes from a study of blood T cell repertoires in COVID-19. Assay used: immunoSEQ multiplex PCR; TCRdb lists only in-frame clones, some missing. The sample carries about 59,000 clones, approximately 80% recorded once. Trimming took 4 bases from V and 0 from J; bases not matched to a gene: 3. There are 15 residues in the CDR3. Germline CDR1 is SGHRS and CDR2 is YFSETQ. This chain uses TRBV5-1 with TRBJ2-1; 8 bases match TRBD2. Sample: peripheral blood. This TCR derives from an elderly man with acute or convalescent COVID-19. The CDR3 coding sequence is TGCGCCAGCAGCCCAGCGGGGGACTCCTACAATGAGCAGTTCTTC. It translates to CASSPAGDSYNEQFF.